The subject of this entry is one T cell receptor (beta chain). The antigen it binds to is not known. Base qualities were left out, and no much larger clone turns up one base away. The library was generated by 5' RACE. The sequencer listed for this sample is Illumina HiSeq 2000. A universal primer binding site was added through template switching, and the final cDNA carried a unique molecular identifier so that TCR cDNA molecules could be counted accurately. Specific primers in the conserved constant-segment region were used to synthesize first-strand cDNA for the TCR alpha and beta chains. To control for contamination, every cDNA library was double barcoded, receiving both a SMART-Mk sample barcode and Illumina barcodes. TruSeq adapter sequences and Illumina sample barcodes were added in two successive PCR steps. The TCR alpha and beta cDNA libraries were sequenced on the Illumina HiSeq platform using custom primers. The authors' pipeline ran thus. Unique molecular identifiers were extracted from raw reads with MiGEC, and CDR3 positions were determined with MiXCR. Recombination models were inferred per individual with the repgenHMM and IGoR tools using an EM algorithm. The tcR package in R was used for shared clonotype analysis, with sharing normalized by the product of cloneset sizes. To study raw recombination without the effects of thymic and clonal selection, out-of-frame nonproductive sequences were analyzed. Through fastp at Q25 and MiXCR, TCRdb rebuilt clones from the public reads, retaining in-frame beta chains. One record per CDR3 amino acid sequence lists the most common genes and DNA. These V and J calls derive from TCRdb rather than the authors' analysis. For this sample there are 350,000 to 450,000 distinct CDR3 sequences; approximately 17% appear just once. The ten largest clones take up 12% of the sample.

The record originates from a study of identical twins listed by TCRdb under 2016. For the study in its entirety: To test whether fetal clonotypes persist, this study deep-sequenced TCR alpha and beta repertoires from monozygotic twins, from unrelated adults of various ages, and from cord blood. To rule out contamination, the twin experiments were replicated at different times with different library preparation protocols.

The research as a whole found: In monozygotic twins, out-of-frame TCR alpha sharing was systematically underestimated by recombination models, although the models agreed with sharing between unrelated individuals. Zero-insertion analyses could be partly confounded by invariant T cells such as MAIT and iNKT, although diverse VJ usage argued against such confounding for most clonotypes. A weaker excess of twin sharing was found in beta out-of-frame sequences because the signal-to-noise ratio was lowered by fewer shared sequences. Abundant cord blood beta clonotypes carried fewer insertions; young adult naive repertoires showed a weaker similar trend, while memory repertoires showed none. Conclusions relied on cross-sectional statistical analysis, since the same donors could not be followed over many years. Compared with coincidental sharing between unrelated individuals, out-of-frame TCR alpha sequences shared between twins had an excess of sequences with low generation probability.

Every donor was a healthy Caucasian. Three unrelated non-twin adults were also sequenced: a male aged 18 to 30, a male aged 50 to 60 and a female aged 50 to 60. Miltenyi CD45RO+ enrichment and human naive T-cell isolation kits were used to isolate memory (CD45RO+) and naive T cells from PBMC. There are 13 amino acids in the CDR3, from cysteine to phenylalanine inclusive. Left in the record is the CDR3 DNA by itself, 39 bases read in frame from the first base. The germline V and J ends show losses of 7 bases and 3 bases respectively, and no gene match explains 3 bases of the junction. Per the germline V gene, ENHRY is the CDR1 and SYGVKD is the CDR2.

The sequence joins TRBV10-3 to TRBJ2-5; 9 central bases correspond to TRBD1. The TCR originated in a man aged 50 or older in good health. The source material was naive T cells sorted from blood. The meaning of the sample's cell subset or site label: cells isolated with a human naive T-cell isolation kit. In nucleotide form, the sequence is TGTGCCATCAAGCGGACAGGGGAAGAGACCCAGTACTTC. Its translation is CAIKRTGEETQYF.